The rows below give T cell receptor beta chains drawn from one sample of a study of blood T cell repertoires in COVID-19. The data were produced by immunoSEQ multiplex PCR, yet TCRdb's version contains in-frame clones alone and is incomplete. This sample yields 95,000 to 150,000 clones, of which 82% are seen a single time; more than 4.5% belongs to the top ten. The sample consisted of peripheral blood. The receptor set was obtained from a woman between 65 and 79 years old with acute or convalescent COVID-19. Both conserved end residues are trimmed from each CDR3.

TRBV3-1/TRBV3-2,TRBJ2-7,ASSAGTGAVYEQY
TRBV19,TRBJ1-5,ASSPPGRANQPQH
TRBV21-1,TRBJ2-7,ASSRNRQTYEQY
TRBV5-1,TRBJ1-4,ASSLTGEEKLF
TRBV10-1,TRBJ1-2,ASSPQYNYGYT
TRBV9,TRBJ2-1,ASSVTGQGDLEQF
TRBV10-3,TRBJ1-5,AISENTINQPQH
TRBV6-1,TRBJ1-3,ASSEAGVGNTIY
TRBV30,TRBJ1-2,AWSYRGGGVGYT
TRBV7-3,TRBJ2-3,ASSLVGGADTQY
TRBV5-1,TRBJ1-1,ASSANALGGNTEAF
TRBV25-1,TRBJ2-3,ASMWASGGADGTQY
TRBV7-2,TRBJ1-2,ASSHQDRAGYGYT
TRBV7-8,TRBJ2-1,ARGGQTGAVNLSYNEQF
TRBV6-2/TRBV6-3,TRBJ2-7,ASSRLYGPYEQY
TRBV4-3,TRBJ2-1,ASSQTQGAQYNEQF
TRBV5-4,TRBJ1-1,ASSLTEYTEAF
TRBV18,TRBJ2-5,ASSPASQNQETQY
TRBV2,TRBJ1-4,ASRGWGQGNEKLF
TRBV10-2,TRBJ2-2,ASSDVLMGAHTGELF
TRBV11-2,TRBJ1-4,ASSNNRVELF
TRBV14,TRBJ2-1,ASSQDSKKF
TRBV29-1,TRBJ2-1,SVEATRDEQF
TRBV28,TRBJ1-2,ASMTGGFYGYT
TRBV4-2,TRBJ2-2,ASSQPTSGGPGELF
TRBV15,TRBJ1-2,ATSREVMAPYYGYT
TRBV14,TRBJ1-2,ASSPTTGGYGYT
TRBV6-1,TRBJ1-1,ASSEDRGDTEAF
TRBV5-1,TRBJ2-5,ASSLFGEETQY
TRBV6-6,TRBJ2-3,ASSYLGQGSDTQY
TRBV10-3,TRBJ1-1,AISETGGDTEAF
TRBV19,TRBJ2-5,ASSRHSLAGETQY
TRBV30,TRBJ2-5,AWSIGLAGGATETQY
TRBV11-2,TRBJ1-3,ASSWDSNSGNTIY
TRBV7-2,TRBJ2-4,ASSPGFSGGAKNIQY
TRBV30,TRBJ1-2,AWSRQNYGYT
TRBV27,TRBJ2-3,ASSPGQSDTDTQY
TRBV2,TRBJ1-2,ASTLGGTVGQSYGYT
TRBV10-1,TRBJ1-6,ASSETRERSPLH
TRBV7-6,TRBJ2-7,ASSLGTSGARTYEQY
TRBV7-9,TRBJ2-1,ASSTRDRETYNEQF